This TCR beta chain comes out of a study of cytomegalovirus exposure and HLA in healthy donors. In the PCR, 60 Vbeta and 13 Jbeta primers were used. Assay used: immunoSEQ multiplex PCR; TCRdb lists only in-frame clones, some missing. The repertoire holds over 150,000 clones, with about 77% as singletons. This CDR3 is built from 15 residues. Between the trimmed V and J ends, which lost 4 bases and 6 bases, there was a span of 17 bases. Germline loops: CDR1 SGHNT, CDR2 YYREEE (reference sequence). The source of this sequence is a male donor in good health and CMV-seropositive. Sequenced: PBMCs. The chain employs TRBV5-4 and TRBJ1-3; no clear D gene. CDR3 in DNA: TGTGCCAGCAGCCGCACTCCCGAGGCCTTAAACACCATATATTTT. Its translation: CASSRTPEALNTIYF.